The 24 T cell receptor beta chains below were found in one sample sequenced in a study of OX40 agonist ivuxolimab in advanced cancers. This table comes from immunoSEQ multiplex PCR, and its TCRdb copy is limited to in-frame clones, with some not included. In the table there are fewer than 55,000 clones, roughly four fifths of which are singletons. The input for sequencing was CD4+ or CD8+ T cells sorted from blood, taken in a trial of the OX40 agonist ivuxolimab. These receptor sequences come from an adult with an advanced solid tumor such as melanoma, head and neck, liver or kidney cancer.

This CDR3 is CASSLTGGTSGTPLFF. In DNA, the CDR3 is TGTGCCAGCAGCCTCACAGGGGGGACTAGCGGCACCCCACTGTTCTTC. This sequence joins TRBV2 and TRBJ2-1, with TRBD2 matching over 11 bases. Unmatched junction bases numbered 19, after V lost 6 bases and J lost 15 bases. Looked up from germline, CDR1 is SNHLY and CDR2 is FYNNEI. The CDR3 contains 16 residues.

The chain combines TRBV18 with TRBJ2-7; TRBD1 matches 7 bases. Looked up from germline, CDR1 is KGHSH and CDR2 is LQKENI. The CDR3 spans 15 residues. Unmatched junction bases numbered 10, after V lost 4 bases and J lost 4 bases. The CDR3, as DNA: TGTGCCAGCTCACGCCTGGGACAGATTGATTACGAGCAGTACTTC. It yields the protein CASSRLGQIDYEQYF.

This clone was seen just once. This rearrangement joins TRBV6-6 to TRBJ1-1; no clear D. V was cut by 0 bases and J by 1 base, with 6 bases left in between. CDR3 length equals 14 residues. Germline V gene lookup returns CDR1 MNHNY and CDR2 SVGAGI (reference sequence). For the CDR3, the DNA is TGTGCCAGCAGTTACTCTTGGGGGAACACTGAAGCTTTCTTT. Translating gives CASSYSWGNTEAFF.

The chain carries TRBV29-1 and TRBJ2-7; 9 bases match TRBD1. The germline gives CDR1 SQVTM, CDR2 ANQGSEA. The junction had 3 bases not matched to a gene; V was cut back by 7 bases and J by 5 bases. The CDR3 contains 11 residues. The CDR3 DNA follows: TGCAGCGGTGGACAGGGGCACGAGCAGTACTTC. This codes for CSGGQGHEQYF.

The chain is built from TRBV29-1 and TRBJ1-1; D might be TRBD1 (6 bases). The CDR3 runs 14 residues. Trimming pared 6 bases from V and 1 base from J, leaving 15 bases between. CDR1 is SQVTM and CDR2 is ANQGSEA in the germline V gene. The DNA for the CDR3 is TGCAGCGTGGGGGGAGCAGGGGAGAACACTGAAGCTTTCTTT. Translation gives CSVGGAGENTEAFF.

The chain recombines TRBV11-2 with TRBJ2-1, with 7 bases that match TRBD2. Germline V gives CDR1 SGHAT, CDR2 FQNNGV. The junction had 8 bases not matched to a gene; V was cut back by 2 bases and J by 7 bases. This CDR3 region has 15 residues. CDR3 coding DNA: TGTGCCAGCAGCTTATCCAGCGGGGCGGGGAATGAGCAGTTCTTC. Amino acid sequence: CASSLSSGAGNEQFF.

V gene TRBV4-1 combines with J gene TRBJ2-2; D might be TRBD1 (6 bases). The CDR3 is 14 residues long. V was pared by 1 base and J by 5 bases, with 8 bases between. Germline V gives CDR1 MGHRA, CDR2 YSYEKL. Written as DNA, the CDR3 is TGCGCCAGCAGCCAAGGACAGGAGACCGGGGAGCTGTTTTTT. This encodes CASSQGQETGELFF.

V usage is TRBV6-5 and J usage is TRBJ2-3; no definite D call. From germline, CDR1 is MNHEY and CDR2 SVGAGI. V dropped 6 bases and J dropped 6 bases, with 10 bases sitting between them. CDR3 length: 12 amino acids. CDR3 bases: TGTGCCAGCAGCTACGGCGAGGATACGCAGTATTTT. Encoded protein: CASSYGEDTQYF.

The chain joins TRBV19 to TRBJ2-7, with TRBD1 as a possible D gene (5 bases). This CDR3 is built from 16 residues. Trimming left V 6 bases short and J 3 bases short, with 21 bases between. In germline, CDR1 is LNHDA, CDR2 SQIVND (reference sequence). The CDR3 DNA reads TGTGCCAGTAGAAACGGCCCCGGCCAGGGCATCTACGAGCAGTACTTC. The encoded protein is CASRNGPGQGIYEQYF.

This sequence joins TRBV13 and TRBJ2-1; 10 nucleotides agree with TRBD2. V shed 6 bases, J shed 6 bases, and the junction held 17 bases outside the gene matches. Germline CDR1 is PRHDT and CDR2 is FYEKMQ (reference sequence). CDR3 length equals 18 residues. The CDR3: CASSREHLSSGGRNEQFF. Here the CDR3 DNA reads TGTGCCAGCAGTCGCGAACATCTCTCTAGCGGGGGCCGCAATGAGCAGTTCTTC. Based on the CDR3 plus reference TRBV13 and TRBJ2-1, the full variable domain is AAGVIQSPRHLIKEKRETATLKCYPIPRHDTVYWYQQGPGQDPQFLISFYEKMQSDKGSIPDRFSAQQFSDYHSELNMSSLELGDSALYFCASSREHLSSGGRNEQFFGPGTRLTVL.

The chain joins TRBV28 to TRBJ1-2; 8 positions match TRBD1. The V and J ends lost 3 bases and 8 bases, in that order; junction bases with no gene match: 8. CDR1 is MDHEN, CDR2 SYDVKM, per germline. This CDR3 is 14 amino acids long. CDR3 sequence reads: CASSLIQGARGYTF. Here the CDR3 DNA reads TGTGCCAGCAGTTTGATCCAGGGGGCAAGGGGCTACACCTTC.

This chain links TRBV7-6 with TRBJ2-3; 10 bases map to TRBD1. Germline CDR1 is SGHVS and CDR2 is FNYEAQ. The CDR3 has 13 amino acids. The V gene end was trimmed by 5 bases and the J gene end by 8 bases; junction bases not matched to a gene: 4. The CDR3 protein is CASSTGQGSTQYF. CDR3 DNA sequence: TGTGCCAGCAGCACGGGACAGGGGAGTACGCAGTATTTT.

The chain links TRBV5-1 to TRBJ2-2, with D tentatively TRBD2 (6 bases). CDR1 is SGHRS, CDR2 YFSETQ, per germline. Between the trimmed V and J ends, which lost 8 bases and 2 bases, there was a span of 13 bases. The CDR3 consists of 14 residues. DNA of the CDR3: TGCGCCAGTACCGGGACTTACAACACCGGGGAGCTGTTTTTT. Amino acid sequence: CASTGTYNTGELFF.

This chain uses TRBV29-1 with TRBJ1-3; D remains ambiguous. The CDR3 is made up of 15 amino acids. Germline CDR1 reads SQVTM; CDR2 reads ANQGSEA. V was clipped by 0 bases and J by 3 bases, with 12 bases between them. The CDR3 spells CSVEDPLSYGNTIYF. CDR3 in DNA: TGCAGCGTTGAAGATCCCCTCTCTTATGGAAACACCATATATTTT.

The chain employs TRBV11-2 and TRBJ2-3; D is undetermined. The CDR3 sequence is 18 residues long. The V and J ends lost 4 bases and 1 base respectively, with 21 bases between them. The germline CDR1 and CDR2 sequences are SGHAT and FQNNGV. The CDR3 loop is CASSSPNSAFAGTDTQYF. The CDR3 DNA follows: TGTGCCAGCAGCTCCCCGAACAGCGCGTTCGCAGGCACAGATACGCAGTATTTT.

V usage is TRBV19 and J usage is TRBJ2-5; possibly TRBD2 for D (7 bases). CDR1 and CDR2 (germline): LNHDA, SQIVND (reference sequence). CDR3 length equals 14 residues. With 2 bases removed from V and 5 bases from J, the gap between germline ends came to 12 bases. CDR3 residues: CASSIQGREETQYF. The CDR3 bases are TGTGCCAGTAGTATACAGGGGCGGGAGGAGACCCAGTACTTC. The variable domain in full, with the rest retrieved from reference TRBV19 and TRBJ2-5, is DGGITQSPKYLFRKEGQNVTLSCEQNLNHDAMYWYRQDPGQGLRLIYYSQIVNDFQKGDIAEGYSVSREKKESFPLTVTSAQKNPTAFYLCASSIQGREETQYFGPGTRLLVL.

This clone has a single count. The chain carries TRBV4-2 and TRBJ1-5; D ambiguous. Per the germline V gene, CDR1 is LGHNA and CDR2 is YNFKEQ. The CDR3 consists of 17 residues. The V gene lost 3 bases and the J gene lost 3 bases, with 18 bases spanning the gap. The CDR3 region has the DNA TGTGCCAGCAGCCAGGAGAAAGGAGCCGGATTCAATCAGCCCCAGCATTTT. This sequence encodes CASSQEKGAGFNQPQHF.

The rearrangement joins TRBV7-3 to TRBJ1-1; weak D call: TRBD1 (6 bases). The germline V and J ends were trimmed by 1 base and 1 base, with 10 bases remaining between them. This CDR3 has 15 residues. The germline gives CDR1 SGHTA, CDR2 FQGTGA. CDR3 sequence reads: CASSLKGGQNTEAFF. For the CDR3, the DNA is TGTGCCAGCAGCTTAAAAGGGGGACAGAACACTGAAGCTTTCTTT.

Only one count was recorded for this clone. V is TRBV25-1 and J is TRBJ1-2, with 10 bases that match TRBD1. Germline CDR1 reads MGHDK; CDR2 reads SYGVNS. The CDR3 is made up of 17 amino acids. V was clipped by 1 base and J by 1 base; unmatched bases: 6. CDR3 region: CASSESGTGVINYGYTF. CDR3 nucleotide sequence: TGTGCCAGCAGTGAATCCGGGACAGGGGTCATTAACTATGGCTACACCTTC.

This chain connects TRBV7-2 to TRBJ1-3; D unresolved. CDR1 and CDR2 from the germline V gene are SGHTA and FQGNSA. The CDR3 loop spans 15 amino acids. V shed 5 bases and J shed 0 bases, with 11 bases lying between them. The CDR3 protein is CASSKGPSSGNTIYF. The CDR3 bases are TGTGCCAGCAGCAAGGGCCCTTCCTCTGGAAACACCATATATTTT.

V usage is TRBV5-1 and J usage is TRBJ2-7; 7 bases match TRBD1. V was clipped by 4 bases and J by 2 bases; unmatched bases: 0. The CDR3 loop spans 12 amino acids. The germline gives CDR1 SGHRS, CDR2 YFSETQ. CDR3 sequence reads: CASSQGAYEQYF. The CDR3 DNA reads as TGCGCCAGCAGCCAGGGGGCCTACGAGCAGTACTTC.

This sequence joins TRBV5-6 and TRBJ2-3; D perhaps matches TRBD2 (7 bases). The CDR3 totals 15 residues. Germline assignment: CDR1 SGHDT and CDR2 YYEEEE. The V and J ends lost 1 base and 5 bases respectively, with 14 bases between them. CDR3 residues: CASSLWGGPEDTQYF. Written as DNA, the CDR3 is TGTGCCAGCAGCTTGTGGGGGGGGCCTGAAGATACGCAGTATTTT.

CDR3 DNA: TGTGCCAGCACCCCACTAACTGGGGGTTACACAGATACGCAGTATTTT. Its protein is CASTPLTGGYTDTQYF. V and J are TRBV11-3 and TRBJ2-3; perhaps D is TRBD1 or TRBD2 (5 bases each). V lost 7 bases and J 2 bases, leaving 19 bases between the germline ends. In germline, CDR1 is SGHNT, CDR2 YENEEA. This CDR3 is 16 amino acids long.

This clone was detected a few times. The V call is TRBV29-1, the J call TRBJ1-1; 10 nucleotides agree with TRBD1. Germline V CDR1 and CDR2: SQVTM, ANQGSEA. The ends lost 3 bases at V and 11 bases at J; junction bases unmatched: 3. The CDR3 runs to 11 residues. The CDR3 DNA reads as TGCAGCGTTGAGGAGGGACAGGGGGCTTTCTTT. It is translated as CSVEEGQGAFF.